Included here is one T cell receptor beta chain sequence, with context. No antigen is known for it. These data originate in a study of T cell repertoires in cytomegalovirus infection. Losses at the gene ends were 5 bases for V and 4 bases for J; bases not matched to a gene: 4. Germline V gene data show CDR1 as SQVTM and CDR2 as ANQGSEA. The CDR3 consists of 13 residues. TCRdb used MiXCR to reprocess the reads, holding one entry per CDR3 protein. The sample has some 350,000 distinct CDR3 sequences, 25% to 35% seen once. The rearrangement joins TRBV29-1 to TRBJ1-5; 8 bases are shared with TRBD1. This sequence originates from a human donor in good health (CMV status not recorded). Some clones in this sample may be carry-over from other donors' samples. The material was cultured PBMCs, obtained from culture after CMV antigen stimulation. This CDR3 reads CSVQHRGNQPQHF. CDR3 in DNA: TGCAGCGTTCAACACAGGGGGAATCAGCCCCAGCATTTT.